The clone carrying this TCR beta chain has a single count. Its antigen is currently unknown. The data stem from a study of shared clonotypes between healthy human individuals. Across the whole study: The study used three CD4 naive, three CD4 memory, two CD8 naive and one CD8 memory plate per donor.

Overall study findings and caveats: Researchers sampled blood only, noting tissue repertoires likely differ.

Deep level was the assay's run setting. Clones were sequenced by immunoSEQ multiplex PCR, and TCRdb holds only the in-frame ones, with some missing. This table holds around 940,000 clones, about 80% found once. The germline gives CDR1 MDHEN, CDR2 SYDVKM. Trimming stripped 2 bases from V and 6 bases from J, with 10 bases between. The CDR3 contains 13 residues. Sequencing was performed on memory CD4+ T cells sorted from blood. Documented subset: CD45RA-negative fraction. The source is a man between 18 and 35 years old in good health. V and J are TRBV28 and TRBJ2-5, with D possibly matching TRBD1 (6 bases). CDR3 sequence reads: CASSLVQGKTQYF. The CDR3 DNA is TGTGCCAGCAGTTTAGTACAGGGAAAGACCCAGTACTTC.